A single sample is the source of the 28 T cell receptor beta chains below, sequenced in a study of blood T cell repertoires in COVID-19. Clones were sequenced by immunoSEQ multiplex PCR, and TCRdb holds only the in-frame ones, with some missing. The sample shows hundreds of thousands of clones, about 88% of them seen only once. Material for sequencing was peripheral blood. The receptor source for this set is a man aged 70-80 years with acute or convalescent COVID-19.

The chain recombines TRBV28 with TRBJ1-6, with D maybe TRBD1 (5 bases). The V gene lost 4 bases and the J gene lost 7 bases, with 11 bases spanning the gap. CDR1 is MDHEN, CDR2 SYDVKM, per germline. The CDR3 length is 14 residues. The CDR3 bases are TGTGCCAGCAGTTGGGGGGGAAGGAATTCACCCCTCCACTTT. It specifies CASSWGGRNSPLHF.

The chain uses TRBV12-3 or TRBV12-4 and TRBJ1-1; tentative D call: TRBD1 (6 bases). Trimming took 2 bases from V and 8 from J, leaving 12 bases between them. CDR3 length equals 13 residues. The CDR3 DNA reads TGTGCCAGCAGTTTAAGAGGGGGACGCGAAGCTTTCTTT. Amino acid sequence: CASSLRGGREAFF.

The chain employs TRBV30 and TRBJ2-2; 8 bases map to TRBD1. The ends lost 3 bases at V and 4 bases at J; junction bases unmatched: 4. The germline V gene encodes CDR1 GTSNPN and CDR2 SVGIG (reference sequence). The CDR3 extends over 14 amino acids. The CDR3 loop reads CAWRKTGGTGELFF. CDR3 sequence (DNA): TGTGCCTGGAGAAAAACAGGGGGCACCGGGGAGCTGTTTTTT.

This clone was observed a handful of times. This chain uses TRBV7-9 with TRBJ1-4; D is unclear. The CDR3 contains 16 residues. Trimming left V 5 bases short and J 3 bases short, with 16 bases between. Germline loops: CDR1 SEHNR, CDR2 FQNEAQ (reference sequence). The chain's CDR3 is CASSPHRGLANEKLFF. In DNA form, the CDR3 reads TGTGCCAGCAGCCCACATCGAGGGCTGGCTAATGAAAAACTGTTTTTT. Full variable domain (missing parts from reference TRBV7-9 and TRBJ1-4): DTGVSQNPRHKITKRGQNVTFRCDPISEHNRLYWYRQTLGQGPEFLTYFQNEAQLEKSRLLSDRFSAERPKGSFSTLEIQRTEQGDSAMYLCASSPHRGLANEKLFFGSGTQLSVL.

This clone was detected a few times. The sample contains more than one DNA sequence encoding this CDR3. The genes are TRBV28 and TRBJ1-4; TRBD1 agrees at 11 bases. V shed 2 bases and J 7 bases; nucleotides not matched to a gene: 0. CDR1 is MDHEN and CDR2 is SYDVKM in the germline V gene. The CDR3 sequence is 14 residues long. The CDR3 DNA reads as TGTGCCAGCAGTTTAGGGACAGGGGGTGAAAAACTGTTTTTT. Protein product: CASSLGTGGEKLFF. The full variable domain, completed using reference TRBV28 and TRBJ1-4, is DVKVTQSSRYLVKRTGEKVFLECVQDMDHENMFWYRQDPGLGLRLIYFSYDVKMKEKGDIPEGYSVSREKKERFSLILESASTNQTSMYLCASSLGTGGEKLFFGSGTQLSVL.

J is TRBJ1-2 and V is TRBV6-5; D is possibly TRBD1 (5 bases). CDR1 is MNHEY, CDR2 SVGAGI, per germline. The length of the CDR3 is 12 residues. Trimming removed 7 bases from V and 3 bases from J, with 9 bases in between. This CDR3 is CASTPGYYGYTF. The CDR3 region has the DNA TGTGCCAGCACTCCAGGGTACTATGGCTACACCTTC.

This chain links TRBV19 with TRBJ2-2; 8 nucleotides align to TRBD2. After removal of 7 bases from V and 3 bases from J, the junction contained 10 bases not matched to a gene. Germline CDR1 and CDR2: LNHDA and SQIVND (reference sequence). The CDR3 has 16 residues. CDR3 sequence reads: CASKAGGGHDTGELFF. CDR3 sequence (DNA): TGTGCCAGTAAGGCGGGCGGGGGGCATGACACCGGGGAGCTGTTTTTT.

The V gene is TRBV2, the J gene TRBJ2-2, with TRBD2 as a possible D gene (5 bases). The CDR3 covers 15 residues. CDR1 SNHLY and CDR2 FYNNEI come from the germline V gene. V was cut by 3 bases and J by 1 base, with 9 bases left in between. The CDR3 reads CASSEHSGNTGELFF. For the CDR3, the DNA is TGTGCCAGCAGTGAGCACAGCGGGAACACCGGGGAGCTGTTTTTT.

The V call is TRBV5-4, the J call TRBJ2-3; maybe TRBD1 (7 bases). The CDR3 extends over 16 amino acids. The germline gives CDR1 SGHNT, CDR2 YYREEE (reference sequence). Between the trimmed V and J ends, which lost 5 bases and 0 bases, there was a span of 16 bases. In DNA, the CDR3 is TGTGCCAGCAGACCCGGAGGGGGCACGAGCACAGATACGCAGTATTTT. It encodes CASRPGGGTSTDTQYF.

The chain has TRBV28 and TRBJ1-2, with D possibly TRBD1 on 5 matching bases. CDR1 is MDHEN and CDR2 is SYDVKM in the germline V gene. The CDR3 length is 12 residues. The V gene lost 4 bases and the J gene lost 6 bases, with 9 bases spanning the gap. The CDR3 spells CASSSRGDGYTF. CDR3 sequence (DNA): TGTGCCAGCAGTTCTCGGGGGGATGGCTACACCTTC.

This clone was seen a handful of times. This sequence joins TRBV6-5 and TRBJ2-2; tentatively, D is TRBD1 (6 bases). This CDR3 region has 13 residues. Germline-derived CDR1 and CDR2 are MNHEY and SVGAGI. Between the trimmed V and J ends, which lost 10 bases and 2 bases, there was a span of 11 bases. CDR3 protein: CAIRDTNTGELFF. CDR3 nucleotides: TGTGCCATCCGGGACACTAACACCGGGGAGCTGTTTTTT.

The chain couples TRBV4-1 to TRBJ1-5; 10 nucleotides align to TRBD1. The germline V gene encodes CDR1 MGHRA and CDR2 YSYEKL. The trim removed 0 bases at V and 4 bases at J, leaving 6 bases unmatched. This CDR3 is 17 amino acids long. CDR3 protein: CASSQESGTGANQPQHF. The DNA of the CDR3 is TGCGCCAGCAGCCAAGAGTCTGGGACAGGGGCTAATCAGCCCCAGCATTTT.

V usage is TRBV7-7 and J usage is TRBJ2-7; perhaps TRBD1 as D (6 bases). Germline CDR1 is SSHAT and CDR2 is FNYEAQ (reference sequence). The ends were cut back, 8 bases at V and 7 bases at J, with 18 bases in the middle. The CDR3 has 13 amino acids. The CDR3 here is CASPLHRVTEQYF. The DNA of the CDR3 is TGTGCCAGCCCGCTCCACAGGGTTACGGAGCAGTACTTC. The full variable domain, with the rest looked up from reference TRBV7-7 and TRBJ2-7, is GAGVSQSPRYKVTKRGQDVTLRCDPISSHATLYWYQQALGQGPEFLTYFNYEAQPDKSGLPSDRFSAERPEGSISTLTIQRTEQRDSAMYRCASPLHRVTEQYFGPGTRLTVT.

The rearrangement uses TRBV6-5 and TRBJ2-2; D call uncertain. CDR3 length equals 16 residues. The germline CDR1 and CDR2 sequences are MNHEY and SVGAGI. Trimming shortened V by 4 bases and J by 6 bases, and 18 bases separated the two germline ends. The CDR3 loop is CASSSDRVNPAGELFF. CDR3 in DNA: TGTGCCAGCAGTTCCGACCGGGTAAACCCCGCCGGGGAGCTGTTTTTT.

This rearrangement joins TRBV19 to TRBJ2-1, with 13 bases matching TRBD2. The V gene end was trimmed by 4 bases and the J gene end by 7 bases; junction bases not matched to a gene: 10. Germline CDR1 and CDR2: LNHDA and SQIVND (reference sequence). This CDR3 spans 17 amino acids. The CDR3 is CASSTTRTSGSSNEQFF. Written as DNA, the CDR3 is TGTGCCAGTAGTACAACCAGGACTAGCGGGAGTTCGAATGAGCAGTTCTTC.

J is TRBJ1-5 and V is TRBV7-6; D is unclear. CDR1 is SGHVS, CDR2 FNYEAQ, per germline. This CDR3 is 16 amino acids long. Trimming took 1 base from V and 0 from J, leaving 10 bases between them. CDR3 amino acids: CASSLGLFFSNQPQHF. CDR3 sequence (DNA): TGTGCCAGCAGCTTAGGTTTATTTTTTAGCAATCAGCCCCAGCATTTT.

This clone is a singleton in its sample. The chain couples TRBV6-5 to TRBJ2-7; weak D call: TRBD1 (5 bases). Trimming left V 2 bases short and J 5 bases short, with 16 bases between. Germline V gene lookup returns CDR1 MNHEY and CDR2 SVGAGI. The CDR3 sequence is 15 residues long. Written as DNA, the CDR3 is TGTGCCAGCAGTTACGGTGCAGGGTATTCCAACGAGCAGTACTTC. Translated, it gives CASSYGAGYSNEQYF.

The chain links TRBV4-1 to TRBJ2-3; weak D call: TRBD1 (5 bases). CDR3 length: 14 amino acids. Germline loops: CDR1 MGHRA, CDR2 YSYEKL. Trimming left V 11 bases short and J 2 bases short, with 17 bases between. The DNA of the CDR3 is TGCGCCGCTTCTCAAGGACATTCCACAGATACGCAGTATTTT. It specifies CAASQGHSTDTQYF.

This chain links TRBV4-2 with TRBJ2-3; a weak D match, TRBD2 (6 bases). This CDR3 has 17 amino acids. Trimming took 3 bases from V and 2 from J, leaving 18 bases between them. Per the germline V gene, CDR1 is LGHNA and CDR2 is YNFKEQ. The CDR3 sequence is CASSQGRGAGSTDTQYF. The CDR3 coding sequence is TGTGCCAGCAGCCAGGGCCGGGGTGCGGGGTCCACAGATACGCAGTATTTT.

CDR3 in amino acids: CASSDPYRDRGQRLGNIQYF. As DNA, the CDR3 is TGTGCCAGCAGTGACCCCTACCGGGACAGGGGGCAGAGGTTGGGAAACATTCAGTACTTC. V gene TRBV6-4 combines with J gene TRBJ2-4; 12 bases agree with TRBD1. Trimming removed 2 bases from V and 6 bases from J; junction bases left unmatched: 17. The CDR3 totals 20 residues. Looked up from germline, CDR1 is MRHNA and CDR2 is SNTAGT.

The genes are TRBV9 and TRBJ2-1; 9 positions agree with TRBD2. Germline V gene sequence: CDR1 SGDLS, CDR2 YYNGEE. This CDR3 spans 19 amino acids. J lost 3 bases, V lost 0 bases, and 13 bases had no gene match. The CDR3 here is CASSVVVAGVKVLYNEQFF. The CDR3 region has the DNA TGTGCCAGCAGCGTAGTTGTAGCGGGAGTGAAAGTGCTCTACAATGAGCAGTTCTTC.

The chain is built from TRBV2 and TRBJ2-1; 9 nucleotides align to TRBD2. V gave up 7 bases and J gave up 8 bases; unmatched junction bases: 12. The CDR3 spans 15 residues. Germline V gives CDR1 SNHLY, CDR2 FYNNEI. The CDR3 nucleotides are TGTGCCAGCACTAGGGAGCGGGGGGCCGGCGATGAGCAGTTCTTC. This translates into CASTRERGAGDEQFF.

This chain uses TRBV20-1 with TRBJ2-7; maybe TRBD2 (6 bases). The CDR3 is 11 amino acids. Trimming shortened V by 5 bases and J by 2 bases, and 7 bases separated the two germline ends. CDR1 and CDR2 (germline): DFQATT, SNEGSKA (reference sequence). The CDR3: CSAGRTYEQYF. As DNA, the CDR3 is TGCAGTGCTGGGAGGACCTACGAGCAGTACTTC.

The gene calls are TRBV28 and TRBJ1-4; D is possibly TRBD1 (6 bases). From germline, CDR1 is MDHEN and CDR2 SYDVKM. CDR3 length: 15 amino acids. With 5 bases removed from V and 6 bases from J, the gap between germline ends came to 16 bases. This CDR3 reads CASSQGGRSHEKLFF. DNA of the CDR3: TGTGCCAGCAGTCAAGGGGGACGGAGTCATGAAAAACTGTTTTTT.

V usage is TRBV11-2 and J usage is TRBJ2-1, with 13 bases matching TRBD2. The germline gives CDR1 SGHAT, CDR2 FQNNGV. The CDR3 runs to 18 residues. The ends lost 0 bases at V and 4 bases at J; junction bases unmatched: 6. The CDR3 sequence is CASSLDPTTSGGYNEQFF. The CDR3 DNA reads TGTGCCAGCAGCTTAGACCCAACGACTAGCGGGGGGTACAATGAGCAGTTCTTC.

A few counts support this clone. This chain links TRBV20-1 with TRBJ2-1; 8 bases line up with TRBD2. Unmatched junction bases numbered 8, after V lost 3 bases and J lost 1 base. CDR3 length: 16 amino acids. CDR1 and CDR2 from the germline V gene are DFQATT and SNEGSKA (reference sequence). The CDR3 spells CSASSSGTRSYNEQFF. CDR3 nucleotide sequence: TGCAGTGCTAGTTCATCTGGGACTAGGTCCTACAATGAGCAGTTCTTC.

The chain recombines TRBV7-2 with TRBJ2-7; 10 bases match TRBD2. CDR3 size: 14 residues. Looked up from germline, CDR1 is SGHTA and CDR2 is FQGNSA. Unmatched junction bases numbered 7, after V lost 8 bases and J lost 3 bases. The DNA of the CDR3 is TGTGCCAGCGGGATGGGACTAGCGCTCTACGAGCAGTACTTC. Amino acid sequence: CASGMGLALYEQYF.

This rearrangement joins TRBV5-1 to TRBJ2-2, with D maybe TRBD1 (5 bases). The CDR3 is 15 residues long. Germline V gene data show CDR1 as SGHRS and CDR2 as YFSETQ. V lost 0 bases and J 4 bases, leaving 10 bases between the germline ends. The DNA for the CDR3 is TGCGCCAGCAGCTTGGGCGACAGCGTCACCGGGGAGCTGTTTTTT. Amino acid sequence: CASSLGDSVTGELFF.